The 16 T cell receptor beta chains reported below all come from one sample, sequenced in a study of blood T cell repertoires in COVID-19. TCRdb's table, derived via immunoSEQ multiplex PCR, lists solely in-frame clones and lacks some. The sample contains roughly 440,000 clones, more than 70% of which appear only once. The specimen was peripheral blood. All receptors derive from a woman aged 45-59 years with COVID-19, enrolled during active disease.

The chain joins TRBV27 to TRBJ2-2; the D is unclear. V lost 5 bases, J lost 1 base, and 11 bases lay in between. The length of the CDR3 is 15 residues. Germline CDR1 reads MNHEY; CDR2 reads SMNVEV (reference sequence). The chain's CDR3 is CASSALQLNTGELFF. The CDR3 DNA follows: TGTGCCAGCAGTGCGCTCCAATTGAACACCGGGGAGCTGTTTTTT.

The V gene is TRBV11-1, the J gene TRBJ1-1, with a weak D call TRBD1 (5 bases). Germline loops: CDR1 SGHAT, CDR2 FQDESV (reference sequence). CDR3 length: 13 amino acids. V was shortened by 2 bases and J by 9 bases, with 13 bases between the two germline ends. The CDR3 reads CASSLRQGSQAFF. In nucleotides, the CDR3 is TGTGCCAGCAGCTTAAGGCAGGGTTCCCAAGCTTTCTTT.

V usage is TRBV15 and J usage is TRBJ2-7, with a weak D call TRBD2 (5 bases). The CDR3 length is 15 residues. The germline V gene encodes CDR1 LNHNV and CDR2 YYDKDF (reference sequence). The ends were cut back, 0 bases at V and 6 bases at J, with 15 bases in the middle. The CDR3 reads CATSRDKQRVSEQYF. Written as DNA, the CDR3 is TGTGCCACCAGCAGAGATAAACAGAGGGTCTCCGAGCAGTACTTC.

This CDR3 reads CASSPLLTDYGYTF. In DNA form, the CDR3 reads TGTGCCAGCAGTCCACTGCTGACAGACTATGGCTACACCTTC. J is TRBJ1-2 and V is TRBV11-2, with D perhaps matching TRBD1 (5 bases). This CDR3 has 14 residues. The V gene's germline CDR1 is SGHAT and CDR2 FQNNGV. With 6 bases removed from V and 3 bases from J, the gap between germline ends came to 14 bases. The whole variable domain, remainder taken from reference TRBV11-2 and TRBJ1-2, is EAGVAQSPRYKIIEKRQSVAFWCNPISGHATLYWYQQILGQGPKLLIQFQNNGVVDDSQLPKDRFSAERLKGVDSTLKIQPAKLEDSAVYLCASSPLLTDYGYTFGSGTRLTVV.

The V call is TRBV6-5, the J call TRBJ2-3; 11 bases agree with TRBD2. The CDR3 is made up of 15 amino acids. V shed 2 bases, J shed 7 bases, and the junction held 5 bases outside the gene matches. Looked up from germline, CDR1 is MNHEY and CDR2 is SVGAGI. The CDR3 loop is CASSYGRLAGNTQYF. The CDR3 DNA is TGTGCCAGCAGTTACGGGAGACTAGCGGGGAATACGCAGTATTTT.

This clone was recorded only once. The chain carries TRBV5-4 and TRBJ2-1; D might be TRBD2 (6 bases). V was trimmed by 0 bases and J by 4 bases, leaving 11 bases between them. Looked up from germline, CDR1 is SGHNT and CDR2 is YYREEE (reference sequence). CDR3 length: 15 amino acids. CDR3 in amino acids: CASSLATGTYNEQFF. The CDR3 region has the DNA TGTGCCAGCAGCTTGGCCACTGGGACTTACAATGAGCAGTTCTTC.

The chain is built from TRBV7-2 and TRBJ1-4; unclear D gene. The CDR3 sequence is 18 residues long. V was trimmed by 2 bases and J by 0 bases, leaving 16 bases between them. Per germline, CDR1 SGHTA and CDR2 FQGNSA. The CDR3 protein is CASSLLFGRDSTNEKLFF. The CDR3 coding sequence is TGTGCCAGCAGCTTATTATTTGGGCGGGATTCAACTAATGAAAAACTGTTTTTT. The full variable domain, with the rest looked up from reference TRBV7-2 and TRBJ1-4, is GAGVSQSPSNKVTEKGKDVELRCDPISGHTALYWYRQSLGQGLEFLIYFQGNSAPDKSGLPSDRFSAERTGGSVSTLTIQRTQQEDSAVYLCASSLLFGRDSTNEKLFFGSGTQLSVL.

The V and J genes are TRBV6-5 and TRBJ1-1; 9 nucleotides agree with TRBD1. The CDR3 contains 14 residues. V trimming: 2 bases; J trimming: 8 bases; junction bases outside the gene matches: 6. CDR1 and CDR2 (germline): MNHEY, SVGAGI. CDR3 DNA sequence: TGTGCCAGCAGTTACAGGGTAACAGGGGGCGAAGCTTTCTTT. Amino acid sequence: CASSYRVTGGEAFF.

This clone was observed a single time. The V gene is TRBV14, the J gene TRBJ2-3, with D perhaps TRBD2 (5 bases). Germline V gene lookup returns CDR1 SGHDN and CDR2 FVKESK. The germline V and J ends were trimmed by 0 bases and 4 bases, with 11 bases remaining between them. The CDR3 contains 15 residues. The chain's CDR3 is CASSQDSGLADTQYF. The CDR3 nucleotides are TGTGCCAGCAGCCAAGACTCGGGGTTGGCAGATACGCAGTATTTT.

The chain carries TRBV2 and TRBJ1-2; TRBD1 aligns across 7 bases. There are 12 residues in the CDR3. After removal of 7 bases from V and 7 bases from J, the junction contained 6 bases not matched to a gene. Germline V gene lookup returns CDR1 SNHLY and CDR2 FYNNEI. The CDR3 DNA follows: TGTGCCAGCAAAGAGGGGGCGCGTGGCTACACCTTC. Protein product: CASKEGARGYTF.

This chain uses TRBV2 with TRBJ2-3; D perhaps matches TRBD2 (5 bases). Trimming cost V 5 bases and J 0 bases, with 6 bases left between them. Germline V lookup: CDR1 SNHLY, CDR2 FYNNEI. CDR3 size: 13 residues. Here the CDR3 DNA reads TGTGCCAGCAGTAGACTAAGCACAGATACGCAGTATTTT. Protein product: CASSRLSTDTQYF. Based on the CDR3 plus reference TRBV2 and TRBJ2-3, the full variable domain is EPEVTQTPSHQVTQMGQEVILRCVPISNHLYFYWYRQILGQKVEFLVSFYNNEISEKSEIFDDQFSVERPDGSNFTLKIRSTKLEDSAMYFCASSRLSTDTQYFGPGTRLTVL.

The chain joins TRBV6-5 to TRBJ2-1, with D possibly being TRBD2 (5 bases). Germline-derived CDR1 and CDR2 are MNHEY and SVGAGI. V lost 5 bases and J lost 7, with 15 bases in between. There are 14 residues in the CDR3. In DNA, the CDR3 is TGTGCCAGCAGTCCCCCGGGGATCAAGAATGAGCAGTTCTTC. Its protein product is CASSPPGIKNEQFF.

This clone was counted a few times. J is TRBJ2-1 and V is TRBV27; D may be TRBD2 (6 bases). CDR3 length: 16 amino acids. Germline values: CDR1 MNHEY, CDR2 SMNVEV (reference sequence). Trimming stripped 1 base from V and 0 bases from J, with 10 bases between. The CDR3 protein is CASSLLAGGSYNEQFF. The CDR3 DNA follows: TGTGCCAGCAGTTTATTAGCCGGGGGCTCCTACAATGAGCAGTTCTTC.

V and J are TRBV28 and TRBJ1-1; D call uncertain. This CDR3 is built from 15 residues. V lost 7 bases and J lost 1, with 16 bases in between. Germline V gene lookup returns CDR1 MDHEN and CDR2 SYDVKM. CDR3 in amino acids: CASTEAGGWNTEAFF. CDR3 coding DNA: TGTGCCAGCACCGAGGCAGGAGGGTGGAACACTGAAGCTTTCTTT.

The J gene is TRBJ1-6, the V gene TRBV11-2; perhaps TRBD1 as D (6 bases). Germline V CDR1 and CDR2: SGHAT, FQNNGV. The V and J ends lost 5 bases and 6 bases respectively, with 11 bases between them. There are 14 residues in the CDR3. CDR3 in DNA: TGTGCCAGCAGCCCCACAGGGTCTAATTCACCCCTCCACTTT. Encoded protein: CASSPTGSNSPLHF.

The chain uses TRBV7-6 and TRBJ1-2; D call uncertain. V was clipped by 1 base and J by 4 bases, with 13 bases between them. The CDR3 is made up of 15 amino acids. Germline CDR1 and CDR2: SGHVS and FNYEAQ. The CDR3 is CASSLDKGGSYGYTF. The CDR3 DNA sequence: TGTGCCAGCAGCTTAGATAAGGGTGGGAGCTATGGCTACACCTTC.